The entry below describes one T cell receptor (beta chain). The antigen it recognizes is unknown. No per-base quality is available; no much larger clone lies one base away. This sample is part of a study of beta chain features in type 1 diabetes (dated by TCRdb to 2016 to 2019). With respect to the entire study: No differences in mean age, gender distribution, total cell number or subset yield were found between patients and healthy donors. In the study, TCRB repertoires of sorted circulating CD4+ T cell subsets from recently diagnosed type 1 diabetes patients were compared with those of matched healthy donors. Regulatory and stem cell-like memory subsets were obtained from only 8 patients and about eight healthy donors, while naive and central memory subsets were obtained from all 30 or so donors. A total of some 100,000,000 sorted cells were examined across all samples, and a strong correlation was observed between cell number per subset and RNA yield.

A single peripheral blood draw of approximately 110 mL on average was collected from each donor into heparinised tubes. A BD FACSAria II and a panel including CD45RO, CCR7, CD25, CD127, CD95 and CD27 were used to sort naive, central memory, regulatory and stem cell-like memory CD4+ T cells. A purity above 95% was achieved for all sorted populations. PBMCs were isolated right away by Lymphoprep density gradient centrifugation and were stained directly, without culture. So that batch effects would be minimized, each experiment stained and sorted samples in pairs, pairing one healthy donor with one patient. The entire isolated RNA was reverse transcribed using the High Capacity cDNA Reverse Transcription Kit, and thus expressed TCRB transcripts were sequenced. Deep immunoSEQ sequencing was performed on naive, central memory and regulatory T cell samples, with an average of roughly 3.6 million total reads per sample. Sorted cells were lysed in RLT buffer and RNA was extracted with DNase-treated RNeasy Micro or Mini kits, depending on cell number. To prevent cross-contamination, each cell subset was processed individually, whereas patient and healthy donor samples were processed jointly. The immunoSEQ multiplex PCR was used to amplify TCRB sequences from cDNA, generating 87-bp fragments that spanned the CDR3 region. Sequencing of the amplicons was performed on the Illumina HiSeq platform. Regarding the original processing steps: Synthetic template baselines were used to correct PCR bias computationally, reads within Hamming distance 2 were collapsed, and singletons that could not be merged were discarded. Reads were aligned against IMGT so that V, D and J genes, CDR3 length and insertions or deletions at six rearrangement sites could be assigned. Clonotype counts were normalized to sorted cell number within each subset before computing true diversity and Gini coefficients with the tcR R package. Repertoire sharing was quantified using the overlap coefficient calculated on TCRB nucleotide sequences. Out-of-frame TCRB sequences from naive cells were analyzed as a proxy for the pre-selection repertoire. The table comes from immuneACCESS by way of TCRdb, which keeps in-frame sequences with V and J called. Part of the clones is missing from these tables; in studies checked, under half for an unresolved V gene and the rest for unknown reasons. V, J and clone size derive from that table, while D and trimming were established from the DNA sequence. This sample lists about half a million clones; 25% to 35% were detected once. Jointly, the top ten make up 0.05% to 0.065% of the sample.

Inclusive of the bounding cysteine and phenylalanine, the CDR3 is 13 residues long. Only CDR3 DNA is held: 39 bases, read in frame from base 1. The V end gives up 3 bases and the J end 15 bases, leaving 10 bases in the junction not matched to a gene. CDR1 is given as SGHNT and CDR2 as YYREEE, both from the germline V gene (reference sequence). Paper-wide results and their limitations: Because cDNA rather than genomic DNA was sequenced, highly expressing activated cells could have been over-represented, although no difference in activation and CD3 levels was found between groups. Shorter templates might be favored by PCR, yet because patient and control samples were amplified and corrected together, any such skew would affect both groups equally. Fewer insertions and more nucleotide deletions at VDJ recombination sites were observed in patients with type 1 diabetes, implying thymic rearrangement abnormalities. A moderate but significant shortening of TCRB CDR3 length was observed in type 1 diabetes patients in all four CD4+ subsets. Because the HLA sub-analyses included only small numbers of individuals, any influence of HLA type on TCRB rearrangement was left unresolved. The naive, central memory and regulatory TCRB repertoires appeared to resemble one another more closely among patients than among healthy donors.

The sample comprised naive CD4+ T cells from blood. The sample's cell subset or site label is to be understood as: true naive CD4+ T cells. The sequence links TRBV5-4 to TRBJ2-1; 9 middle bases align to TRBD1. The sequence was collected from a man aged 18 to 35 in good health. For the CDR3, the sequence is CASSSGTGQDWFF. The nucleotides read TGTGCCAGCAGCTCTGGGACAGGGCAGGATTGGTTCTTC.